These 24 T cell receptor beta chains share one sample of origin, sequenced in a study of regulatory T cells in long-lasting Graves disease. As for time point: newly diagnosed GD, antithyroid drugs for less than 3 months. With RNA extracted from PBMCs as input, the TCR library was made. Arm-PCR of CDR3 regions with iRepertoire HTBI primers generated TCR beta libraries. TCRdb called the multiplex PCR reads again in MiXCR, with one record for every CDR3 protein. There are 440,000 or so distinct CDR3 sequences in the sample; under 15% occur only once, and approximately 15% lies in the top ten. These data were also reused for a study on T cells in Graves' hyperthyroidism and ophthalmopathy.

The specimen comprised peripheral blood mononuclear cells (PBMCs), sampled at new diagnosis, from a patient treated with antithyroid drugs. These receptors originate from a woman between 25 and 40 years old with Graves disease.

This clonotype occurred many times. V and J are TRBV10-3 and TRBJ1-1; 10 nucleotides agree with TRBD1. The germline CDR1 and CDR2 sequences are ENHRY and SYGVKD. J gave up 1 base and V 4 bases, and 3 bases lay outside the gene matches. The length of the CDR3 is 15 residues. The CDR3 here is CAISGQGAGNTEAFF. The CDR3 DNA is TGTGCCATCAGTGGACAGGGGGCTGGGAACACTGAAGCTTTCTTT.

The rearrangement links TRBV27 to TRBJ2-1, with D maybe TRBD1 (6 bases). This CDR3 spans 14 amino acids. The germline V gene encodes CDR1 MNHEY and CDR2 SMNVEV (reference sequence). Trimming took off 6 bases at V and 6 bases at J, with 15 bases between the two ends. CDR3 sequence (DNA): TGTGCCAGCAGACAGGGCTTGGGATTCAATGAGCAGTTCTTC. Translation gives CASRQGLGFNEQFF.

J is TRBJ1-2 and V is TRBV27; 7 bases align to TRBD1. This CDR3 has 16 amino acids. Germline CDR1 is MNHEY and CDR2 is SMNVEV (reference sequence). Losses at the gene ends were 6 bases for V and 4 bases for J; bases not matched to a gene: 14. The DNA for the CDR3 is TGTGCCAGCAGAATGAAGTCCGGGACAGCGGGCTATGGCTACACCTTC. This sequence encodes CASRMKSGTAGYGYTF.

In this sample, this clonotype turned up a few times. V and J are TRBV2 and TRBJ2-7; no firm D call. CDR1 and CDR2 from the germline V gene are SNHLY and FYNNEI. The CDR3 spans 15 residues. Trimming stripped 0 bases from V and 6 bases from J, with 15 bases between. The CDR3 is CASSEAWASTSEQYF. The CDR3 DNA reads as TGTGCCAGCAGTGAAGCGTGGGCTAGTACATCCGAGCAGTACTTC.

This clonotype was observed a few times. This sequence joins TRBV5-5 and TRBJ1-5; TRBD1 matches 9 bases. CDR1 and CDR2 from the germline V gene are SGHKS and YYEKEE (reference sequence). CDR3 length equals 18 residues. After removal of 4 bases from V and 4 bases from J, the junction contained 15 bases not matched to a gene. CDR3 coding DNA: TGTGCCAGCAGCACAACTTGGCGTGTGACAGGGGGAAATCAGCCCCAGCATTTT. Protein sequence: CASSTTWRVTGGNQPQHF.

This rearrangement joins TRBV4-2 to TRBJ2-7; TRBD2 agrees at 9 bases. Germline V CDR1 and CDR2: LGHNA, YNFKEQ. This CDR3 contains 17 residues. The V segment lost 0 bases and the J segment 2 bases; nucleotides outside the gene matches: 8. The CDR3 DNA reads as TGTGCCAGCAGCCAAGATTGGGCTAGCGGGACTGCCTACGAGCAGTACTTC. The encoded protein is CASSQDWASGTAYEQYF.

V and J are TRBV28 and TRBJ1-2, with a tentative D call TRBD1 (6 bases). The germline CDR1 and CDR2 sequences are MDHEN and SYDVKM. CDR3 size: 14 residues. Trimming left V 5 bases short and J 4 bases short, with 14 bases between. The CDR3 DNA reads as TGTGCCAGCAGTAACAGGGAAGGAAGCTATGGCTACACCTTC. Translating it yields CASSNREGSYGYTF.

This clonotype was seen only a few times. The chain combines TRBV5-5 with TRBJ2-1; 12 bases agree with TRBD1. The end of the DNA is better explained by TRBJ2-5, so the J call may be wrong. The CDR3 covers 15 residues. Germline-derived CDR1 and CDR2 are SGHKS and YYEKEE (reference sequence). The CDR3 reads CASSPGTGGGETQYF. The CDR3 nucleotides are TGTGCCAGCAGCCCCGGGACAGGGGGCGGGGAGACCCAGTACTTC.

The rearrangement joins TRBV10-3 to TRBJ2-1; D unresolved. Per the germline V gene, CDR1 is ENHRY and CDR2 is SYGVKD. The CDR3 extends over 13 amino acids. The V end was cut by 4 bases, the J end by 9 bases, with 13 bases between. The CDR3 region is CAISVPGRSEQFF. The CDR3 DNA sequence: TGTGCCATCAGTGTCCCCGGCCGCTCTGAGCAGTTCTTC.

The sample holds a few counts of this clonotype. V and J are TRBV19 and TRBJ2-1; 7 nucleotides align to TRBD2. CDR3 size: 16 residues. With V trimmed by 2 bases and J by 5 bases, 9 bases remained unmatched. The germline V gene encodes CDR1 LNHDA and CDR2 SQIVND (reference sequence). The CDR3 region is CASSIRSGTTNNEQFF. The CDR3 nucleotides read TGTGCCAGTAGTATAAGGTCTGGGACTACGAACAATGAGCAGTTCTTC. Combining the CDR3 with reference TRBV19 and TRBJ2-1 gives the whole variable domain DGGITQSPKYLFRKEGQNVTLSCEQNLNHDAMYWYRQDPGQGLRLIYYSQIVNDFQKGDIAEGYSVSREKKESFPLTVTSAQKNPTAFYLCASSIRSGTTNNEQFFGPGTRLTVL.

As concerns this clonotype: Possible read error: a much larger clone is one base away. This rearrangement joins TRBV6-1 to TRBJ2-4; a weak D match, TRBD1 (5 bases). V lost 9 bases and J 3 bases, leaving 21 bases between the germline ends. Germline CDR1 reads MNHNS; CDR2 reads SASEGT. The CDR3 extends over 16 amino acids. The CDR3, as DNA: TGTGCCAGGAGTCAACCAGGGCTTTGGGGCAAAAACATTCAGTACTTC. Amino acids: CARSQPGLWGKNIQYF.

This clonotype has a count of ten or more. The J gene is TRBJ2-3, the V gene TRBV3-1, with TRBD2 matching over 8 bases. The CDR3 is 16 amino acids. V shed 1 base, J shed 2 bases, and the junction held 5 bases outside the gene matches. Germline values: CDR1 LGHDT, CDR2 YNNKEL (reference sequence). The CDR3, as DNA: TGTGCCAGCAGCCAAGCTCGCGGGGGGCACACAGATACGCAGTATTTT. Its translation: CASSQARGGHTDTQYF.

The rearrangement links TRBV19 to TRBJ2-1; 10 nucleotides agree with TRBD1. Germline CDR1 LNHDA, CDR2 SQIVND (reference sequence). The junction had 11 bases not matched to a gene; V was cut back by 6 bases and J by 6 bases. This CDR3 contains 16 residues. The CDR3 region has the DNA TGTGCCAGTAGACCGCTCCGGGACAGGGGACCCAATGAGCAGTTCTTC. This translates into CASRPLRDRGPNEQFF. The full variable domain, with the rest looked up from reference TRBV19 and TRBJ2-1, is DGGITQSPKYLFRKEGQNVTLSCEQNLNHDAMYWYRQDPGQGLRLIYYSQIVNDFQKGDIAEGYSVSREKKESFPLTVTSAQKNPTAFYLCASRPLRDRGPNEQFFGPGTRLTVL.

This rearrangement joins TRBV24-1 to TRBJ2-2; 8 nucleotides match TRBD2. CDR1 is KGHDR, CDR2 SFDVKD, per germline. This CDR3 contains 15 residues. The V segment lost 4 bases and the J segment 7 bases; nucleotides outside the gene matches: 7. CDR3 residues: CATSEPGLVDGELFF. The CDR3 nucleotides are TGTGCCACCAGTGAGCCGGGACTAGTGGACGGGGAGCTGTTTTTT.

This clonotype was counted only a few times. The chain recombines TRBV5-6 with TRBJ1-1, with TRBD1 as a possible D gene (5 bases). Deletions cut 3 bases from V and 7 bases from J, with 13 bases between. This CDR3 is 13 amino acids long. Germline V gene sequence: CDR1 SGHDT, CDR2 YYEEEE. The CDR3 here is CASSSVRRGEAFF. In DNA, the CDR3 is TGTGCCAGCAGCTCGGTTCGGAGGGGTGAAGCTTTCTTT.

At least ten counts were recorded for this clonotype. The chain joins TRBV20-1 to TRBJ1-5, with a possible D match to TRBD1 (6 bases). Trimming removed 5 bases from V and 4 bases from J, with 12 bases in between. This CDR3 is built from 13 residues. Germline CDR1 is DFQATT and CDR2 is SNEGSKA (reference sequence). In nucleotides, the CDR3 is TGCAGTGCTCACGAAGGACAGAATCAGCCCCAGCATTTT. It translates to CSAHEGQNQPQHF.

As for this clonotype: A much larger clone is a single base away; this may be a read error. The rearrangement links TRBV6-5 to TRBJ1-6; 7 nucleotides match TRBD1. CDR3 size: 15 residues. Germline-derived CDR1 and CDR2 are MNHEY and SVGAGI. The CDR3 loop is CASSYGTAYNSPPHF. The DNA of the CDR3 is TGTGCCAGCAGTTACGGGACAGCGTATAATTCACCCCCCCACTTT.

The V and J genes are TRBV19 and TRBJ1-1, with TRBD1 matching over 8 bases. The CDR3 consists of 17 residues. V trimming: 5 bases; J trimming: 0 bases; junction bases outside the gene matches: 11. The germline gives CDR1 LNHDA, CDR2 SQIVND (reference sequence). The CDR3 DNA is TGTGCCAGTAGTGGACAGGGACCTTTAGGAATGAACACTGAAGCTTTCTTT. The encoded protein is CASSGQGPLGMNTEAFF.

This chain uses TRBV3-1 with TRBJ1-6; perhaps TRBD1 as D (6 bases). This CDR3 is built from 14 residues. Germline CDR1 LGHDT, CDR2 YNNKEL (reference sequence). V lost 4 bases to trimming and J lost 9 bases, with 13 bases between them. Written as DNA, the CDR3 is TGTGCCAGCAGCCCCCCACGAGGGGGTTCACCCCTCCACTTT. It translates to CASSPPRGGSPLHF.

At least ten counts were recorded for this clonotype. This sequence joins TRBV2 and TRBJ2-1; 11 nucleotides line up with TRBD2. Germline CDR1 reads SNHLY; CDR2 reads FYNNEI. The CDR3 consists of 20 residues. Trimming at V came to 8 bases and at J to 4 bases, leaving 22 bases not matched to a gene. The CDR3 nucleotides read TGTGCCAGCGGAAGGGGTAGGGTAGCCGGTAGCGGGAGGGGATACAATGAGCAGTTCTTC. Translating it yields CASGRGRVAGSGRGYNEQFF.

A few counts support this clonotype. This clone may be a read error of a much larger clone one base away. DNA for the CDR3: TGTGCCAGCAGCCACGGCTCCTACGAGCAGTACTTC. This gives the protein CASSHGSYEQYF. The chain is built from TRBV3-1 and TRBJ2-7; D uncertain. Trimming cost V 3 bases and J 0 bases, with 3 bases left between them. The CDR3 sequence is 12 residues long. Germline CDR1 and CDR2: LGHDT and YNNKEL (reference sequence).

This CDR3 reads CASRGVSGELFF. CDR3 nucleotides: TGTGCCTCGCGGGGGGTTTCCGGGGAGCTGTTTTTT. The V and J genes are TRBV6-1 and TRBJ2-2; 8 bases are shared with TRBD2. The CDR3 is 12 residues long. Germline CDR1 is MNHNS and CDR2 is SASEGT. The trim removed 11 bases at V and 6 bases at J, leaving 5 bases unmatched.

This clonotype appeared many times. The chain couples TRBV2 to TRBJ2-1; either TRBD1 or TRBD2 may fit D (5 bases each). Germline CDR1 is SNHLY and CDR2 is FYNNEI. Trimming cost V 4 bases and J 7 bases, with 11 bases left between them. This CDR3 has 13 amino acids. CDR3 coding DNA: TGTGCCAGCAGTGCTGACGGGACGAATGAGCAGTTCTTC. Translated: CASSADGTNEQFF.

This clonotype was counted many times. The chain has TRBV9 and TRBJ2-7; the match to TRBD1 covers 10 bases. Germline V lookup: CDR1 SGDLS, CDR2 YYNGEE. Losses at the gene ends were 2 bases for V and 6 bases for J; bases not matched to a gene: 5. There are 14 residues in the CDR3. CDR3 coding DNA: TGTGCCAGCAGCGTTTCGGGACAGGGGCTCGAGCAGTACTTC. Protein: CASSVSGQGLEQYF.